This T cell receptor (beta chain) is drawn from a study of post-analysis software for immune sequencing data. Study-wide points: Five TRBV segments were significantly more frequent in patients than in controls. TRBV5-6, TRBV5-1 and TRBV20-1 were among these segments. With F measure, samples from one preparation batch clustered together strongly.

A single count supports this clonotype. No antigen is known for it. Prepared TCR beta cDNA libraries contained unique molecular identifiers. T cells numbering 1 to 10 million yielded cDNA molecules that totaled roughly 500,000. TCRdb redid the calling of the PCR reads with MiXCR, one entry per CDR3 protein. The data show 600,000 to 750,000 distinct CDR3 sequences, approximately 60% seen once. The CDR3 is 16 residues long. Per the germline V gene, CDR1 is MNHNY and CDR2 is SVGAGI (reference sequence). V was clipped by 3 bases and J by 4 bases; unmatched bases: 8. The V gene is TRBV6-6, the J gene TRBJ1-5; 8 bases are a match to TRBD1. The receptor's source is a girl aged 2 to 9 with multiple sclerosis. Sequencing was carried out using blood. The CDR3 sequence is CASSYGQGYRNQPQHF. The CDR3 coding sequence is TGTGCCAGCAGTTATGGACAGGGCTATAGAAATCAGCCCCAGCATTTT.